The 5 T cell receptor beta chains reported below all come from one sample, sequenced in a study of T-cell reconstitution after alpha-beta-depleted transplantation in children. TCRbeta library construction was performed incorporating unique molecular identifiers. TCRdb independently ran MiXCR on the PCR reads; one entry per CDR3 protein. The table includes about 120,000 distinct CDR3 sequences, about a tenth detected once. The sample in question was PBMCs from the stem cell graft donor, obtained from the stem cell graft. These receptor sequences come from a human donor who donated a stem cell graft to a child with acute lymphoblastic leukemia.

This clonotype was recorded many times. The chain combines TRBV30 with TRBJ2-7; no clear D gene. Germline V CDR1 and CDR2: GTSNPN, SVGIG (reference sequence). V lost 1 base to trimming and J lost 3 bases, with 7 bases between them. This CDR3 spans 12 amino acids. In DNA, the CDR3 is TGTGCCTGGAGTGGGCAGCTCTACGAGCAGTACTTC. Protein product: CAWSGQLYEQYF.

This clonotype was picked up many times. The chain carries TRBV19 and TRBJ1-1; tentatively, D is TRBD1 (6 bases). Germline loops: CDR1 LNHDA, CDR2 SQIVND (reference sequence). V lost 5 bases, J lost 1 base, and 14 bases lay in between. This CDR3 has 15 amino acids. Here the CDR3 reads CASSARGTGNTEAFF. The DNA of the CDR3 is TGTGCCAGTAGTGCGAGGGGGACGGGGAACACTGAAGCTTTCTTT.

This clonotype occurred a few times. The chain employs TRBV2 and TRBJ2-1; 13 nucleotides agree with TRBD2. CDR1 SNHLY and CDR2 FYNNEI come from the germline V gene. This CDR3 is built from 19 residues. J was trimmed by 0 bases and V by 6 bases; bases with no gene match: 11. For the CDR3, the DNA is TGTGCCAGCAGGGAGGGACTAGCGGGATTAGGCGACTCCTACAATGAGCAGTTCTTC. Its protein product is CASREGLAGLGDSYNEQFF.

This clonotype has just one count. The CDR3 region has the DNA TGCGCCAGCAGCCAAGTTGACGGAAGCTCCTACAATGAGCAGTTCTTC. Protein: CASSQVDGSSYNEQFF. The chain recombines TRBV4-3 with TRBJ2-1; the D is unclear. The V gene's germline CDR1 is LGHNA and CDR2 YSLEER. The length of the CDR3 is 16 residues. V shed 1 base and J shed 0 bases, with 10 bases lying between them.

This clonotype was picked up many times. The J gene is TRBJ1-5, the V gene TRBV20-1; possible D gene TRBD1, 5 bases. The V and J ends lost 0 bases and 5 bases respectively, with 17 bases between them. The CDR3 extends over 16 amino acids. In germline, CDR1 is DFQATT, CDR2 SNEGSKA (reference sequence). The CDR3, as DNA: TGCAGTGCTAGAGATAAAGGCAGGGAGAACGATCAGCCCCAGCATTTT. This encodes CSARDKGRENDQPQHF.